This TCR beta chain appears in the sequencing data of a study of shared clonotypes between healthy human individuals. Healthy and HIV-negative, the adult donors had no recent acute infections or vaccinations. When samples were unsorted, approximately 90 million PBMCs were used for genomic DNA. The CDR3 is 14 amino acids. CDR1 is ENHRY and CDR2 is SYGVKD in the germline V gene. Losses at the gene ends were 6 bases for V and 1 base for J; bases not matched to a gene: 4. Deep-level running was used for the assay. Study processing details: Because ImmunoSEQ provided only junction sequences with no quality scores, the filtering differed. The data were produced by immunoSEQ multiplex PCR, yet TCRdb's version contains in-frame clones alone and is incomplete. V, J and clone size are taken as reported in that table, and D and trimming were inferred from the DNA itself. The sample yields under 600,000 clones, 75% to 80% seen once.

The sequencing sample was made of PBMCs. The chain combines TRBV10-3 with TRBJ2-7, with 9 bases matching TRBD2. This TCR derives from a woman aged 40-49 years in good health. Some clones in this sample may be carry-over from other donors' samples. The CDR3 DNA sequence: TGTGCCATCAGGGAGCGGGAGGCATCCTACGAGCAGTACTTC. Protein: CAIREREASYEQYF.